This T cell receptor (beta chain) is drawn from a study of T cells in Graves' hyperthyroidism and ophthalmopathy. Across the whole study: At the time of initial diagnosis and before any treatment, peripheral blood was collected.

Ophthalmopathy patients all had a Clinical Activity Score of at least 3, a NOSPECS grade of at least 4 and disease under 3 months old. Uncontrolled infection, other autoimmune disease, pregnancy or lactation led to exclusion. Diagnosis rested on symptoms, serum thyroxine and TRAb, thyroid ultrasound, and orbital computed tomography. This clonotype has just a few counts. The source material, RNA transcripts, was used to amplify TCR beta CDR3 regions. First-round RT-PCR of the TCR CDR3 relied on the HTBI primer set. MiXCR, run by TCRdb on the multiplex PCR reads, gives a single entry per CDR3 protein. The sample includes fewer than 500,000 distinct CDR3 sequences, more than 12% of them seen just once. The sequence was collected from a woman under 40 with Graves' ophthalmopathy. The specimen was blood.

CDR3 nucleotide sequence: TGCAGCGCCCAGGCCGCCCAAGTTGACTATGGCTACACCTTC. Amino acids: CSAQAAQVDYGYTF. The V call is TRBV29-1, the J call TRBJ1-2, with D uncertain. Germline CDR1 SQVTM, CDR2 ANQGSEA. CDR3 size: 14 residues. V lost 7 bases and J 3 bases, leaving 18 bases between the germline ends.